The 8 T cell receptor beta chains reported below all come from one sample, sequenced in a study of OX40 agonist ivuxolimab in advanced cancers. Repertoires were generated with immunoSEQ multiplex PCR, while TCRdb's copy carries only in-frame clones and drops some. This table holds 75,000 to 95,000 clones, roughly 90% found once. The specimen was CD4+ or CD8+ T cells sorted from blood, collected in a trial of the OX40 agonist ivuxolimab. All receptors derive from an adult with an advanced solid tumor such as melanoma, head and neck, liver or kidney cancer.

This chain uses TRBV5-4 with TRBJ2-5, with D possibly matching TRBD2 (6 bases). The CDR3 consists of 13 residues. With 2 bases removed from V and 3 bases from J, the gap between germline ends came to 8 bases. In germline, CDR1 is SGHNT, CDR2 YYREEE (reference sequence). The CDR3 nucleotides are TGTGCCAGCAGCTTCGGAGGGGAAGAGACCCAGTACTTC. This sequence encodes CASSFGGEETQYF.

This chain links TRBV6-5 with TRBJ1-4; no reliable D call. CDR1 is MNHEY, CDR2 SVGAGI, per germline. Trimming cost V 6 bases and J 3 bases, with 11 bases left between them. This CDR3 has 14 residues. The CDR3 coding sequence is TGTGCCAGCAGGGCGAGGTGGGCTAATGAAAAACTGTTTTTT. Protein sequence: CASRARWANEKLFF.

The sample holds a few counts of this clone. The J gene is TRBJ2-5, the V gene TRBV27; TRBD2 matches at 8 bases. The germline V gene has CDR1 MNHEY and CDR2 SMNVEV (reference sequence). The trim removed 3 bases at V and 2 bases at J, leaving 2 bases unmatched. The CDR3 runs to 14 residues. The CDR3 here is CASSLSGRQETQYF. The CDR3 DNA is TGTGCCAGCAGTTTGAGCGGGAGACAAGAGACCCAGTACTTC.

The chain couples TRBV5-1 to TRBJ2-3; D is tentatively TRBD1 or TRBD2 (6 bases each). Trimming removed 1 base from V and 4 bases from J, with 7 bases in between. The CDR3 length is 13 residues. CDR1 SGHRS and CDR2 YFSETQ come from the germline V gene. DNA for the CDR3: TGCGCCAGCAGCTTGCGGGGGCCAGATACGCAGTATTTT. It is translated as CASSLRGPDTQYF.

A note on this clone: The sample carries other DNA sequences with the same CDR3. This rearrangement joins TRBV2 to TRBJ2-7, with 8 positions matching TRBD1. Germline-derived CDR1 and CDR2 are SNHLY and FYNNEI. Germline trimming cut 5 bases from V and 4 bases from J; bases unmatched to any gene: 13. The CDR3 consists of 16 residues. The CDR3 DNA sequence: TGTGCCAGCAGTTTTGCAATAGGGACAGGACCTTACGAGCAGTACTTC. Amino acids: CASSFAIGTGPYEQYF. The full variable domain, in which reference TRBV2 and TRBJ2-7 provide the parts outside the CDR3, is EPEVTQTPSHQVTQMGQEVILRCVPISNHLYFYWYRQILGQKVEFLVSFYNNEISEKSEIFDDQFSVERPDGSNFTLKIRSTKLEDSAMYFCASSFAIGTGPYEQYFGPGTRLTVT.

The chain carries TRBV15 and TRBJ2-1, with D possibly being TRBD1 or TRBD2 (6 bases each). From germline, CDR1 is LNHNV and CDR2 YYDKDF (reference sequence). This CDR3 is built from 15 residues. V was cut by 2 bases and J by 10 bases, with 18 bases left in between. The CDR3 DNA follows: TGTGCCACCAGCAGACCGGGACTCGTAGGGGGGGAGCAGTTCTTC. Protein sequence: CATSRPGLVGGEQFF.

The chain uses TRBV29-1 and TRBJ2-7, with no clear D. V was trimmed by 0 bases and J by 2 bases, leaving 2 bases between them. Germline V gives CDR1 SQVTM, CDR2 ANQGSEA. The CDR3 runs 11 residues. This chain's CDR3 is CSVEETYEQYF. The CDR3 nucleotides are TGCAGCGTTGAAGAGACCTACGAGCAGTACTTC.

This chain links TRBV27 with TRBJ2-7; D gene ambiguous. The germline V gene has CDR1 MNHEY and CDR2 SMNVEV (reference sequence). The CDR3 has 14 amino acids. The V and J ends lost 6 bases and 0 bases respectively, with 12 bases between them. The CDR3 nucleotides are TGTGCCAGCAGGCCCCGGCGGAGCTCCTACGAGCAGTACTTC. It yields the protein CASRPRRSSYEQYF.